The T cell receptor beta chain under discussion was sequenced for a study of control samples from healthy donors and cancer patients. This clone was seen only once. The length of the CDR3 is 14 residues. Trimming took 1 base from V and 5 from J, leaving 11 bases between them. Germline-derived CDR1 and CDR2 are MNHEY and SMNVEV (reference sequence). The data were produced by immunoSEQ multiplex PCR, yet TCRdb's version contains in-frame clones alone and is incomplete. The sample carries about 50,000 clones, 95% to 96% recorded once. This receptor was obtained from a woman in her 30s in good health. Source material: blood. The chain is built from TRBV27 and TRBJ1-1; D call uncertain. CDR3 protein: CASSLFAGVTEAFF. CDR3 bases: TGTGCCAGCAGTTTATTTGCGGGAGTTACTGAAGCTTTCTTT.